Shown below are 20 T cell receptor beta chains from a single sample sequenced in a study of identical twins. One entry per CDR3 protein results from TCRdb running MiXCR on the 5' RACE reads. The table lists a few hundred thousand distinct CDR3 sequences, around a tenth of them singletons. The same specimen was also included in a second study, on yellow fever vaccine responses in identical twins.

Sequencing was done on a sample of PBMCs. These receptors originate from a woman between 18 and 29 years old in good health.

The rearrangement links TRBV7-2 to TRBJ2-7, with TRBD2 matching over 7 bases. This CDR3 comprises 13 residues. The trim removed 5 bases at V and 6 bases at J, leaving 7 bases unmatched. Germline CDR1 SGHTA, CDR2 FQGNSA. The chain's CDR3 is CASSTSGNREQYF. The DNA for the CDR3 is TGTGCCAGCAGCACCAGCGGGAATCGCGAGCAGTACTTC.

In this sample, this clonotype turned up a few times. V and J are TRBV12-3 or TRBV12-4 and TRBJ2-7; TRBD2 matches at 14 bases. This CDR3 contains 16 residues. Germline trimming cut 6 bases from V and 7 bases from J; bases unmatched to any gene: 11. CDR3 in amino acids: CASRLGLAGGLLEQYF. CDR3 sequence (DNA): TGTGCCAGCAGACTCGGACTAGCGGGAGGCCTCTTGGAGCAGTACTTC.

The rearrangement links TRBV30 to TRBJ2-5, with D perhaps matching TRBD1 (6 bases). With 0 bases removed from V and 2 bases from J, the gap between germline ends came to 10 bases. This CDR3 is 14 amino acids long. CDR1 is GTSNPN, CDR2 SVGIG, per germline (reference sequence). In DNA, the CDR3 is TGTGCCTGGAGTGTAGGCAGGGGACAAGAGACCCAGTACTTC. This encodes CAWSVGRGQETQYF.

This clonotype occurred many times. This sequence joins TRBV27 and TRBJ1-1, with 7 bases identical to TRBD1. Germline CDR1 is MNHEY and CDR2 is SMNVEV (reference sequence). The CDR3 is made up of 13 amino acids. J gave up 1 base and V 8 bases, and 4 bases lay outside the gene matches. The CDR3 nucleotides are TGTGCCAGCGCTACAGGGGAGAACACTGAAGCTTTCTTT. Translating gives CASATGENTEAFF.

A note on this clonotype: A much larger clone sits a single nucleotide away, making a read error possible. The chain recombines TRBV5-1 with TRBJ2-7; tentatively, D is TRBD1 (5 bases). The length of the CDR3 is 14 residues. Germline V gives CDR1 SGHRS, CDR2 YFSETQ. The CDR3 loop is CASRSPGYSYEQCF. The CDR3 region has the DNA TGCGCCAGCAGATCACCAGGGTACTCCTACGAGCAGTGCTTC.

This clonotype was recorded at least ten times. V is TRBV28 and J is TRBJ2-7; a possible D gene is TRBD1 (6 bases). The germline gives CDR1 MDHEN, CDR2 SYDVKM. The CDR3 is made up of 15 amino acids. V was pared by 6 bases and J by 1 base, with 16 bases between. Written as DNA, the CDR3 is TGTGCCAGCAGCTTTCAAGGGACACCGTCCTACGAGCAGTACTTC. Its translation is CASSFQGTPSYEQYF.

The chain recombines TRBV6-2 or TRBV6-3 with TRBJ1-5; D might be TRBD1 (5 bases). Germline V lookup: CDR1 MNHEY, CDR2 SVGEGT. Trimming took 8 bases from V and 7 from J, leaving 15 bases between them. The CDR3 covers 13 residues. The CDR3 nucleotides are TGTGCCAGCCAAGGCGGGGGTCGGCAGCCCCAGCATTTT. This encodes CASQGGGRQPQHF.

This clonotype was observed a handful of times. DNA for the CDR3: TGCAGCGTTGGGGATCCTGCCAAAAACATTCAGTACTTC. Translating gives CSVGDPAKNIQYF. The V call is TRBV29-1, the J call TRBJ2-4; D gene uncertain. V was cut by 4 bases and J by 1 base, with 8 bases left in between. The CDR3 has 13 amino acids. The germline V gene encodes CDR1 SQVTM and CDR2 ANQGSEA.

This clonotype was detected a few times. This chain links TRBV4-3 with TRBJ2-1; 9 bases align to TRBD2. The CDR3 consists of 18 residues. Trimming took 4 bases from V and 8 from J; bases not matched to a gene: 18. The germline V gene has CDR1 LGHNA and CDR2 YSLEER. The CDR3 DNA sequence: TGCGCCAGCAGCCTCGCCAAATCGGGCGGGAGGGCCTGGGATGAGCAGTTCTTC. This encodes CASSLAKSGGRAWDEQFF.

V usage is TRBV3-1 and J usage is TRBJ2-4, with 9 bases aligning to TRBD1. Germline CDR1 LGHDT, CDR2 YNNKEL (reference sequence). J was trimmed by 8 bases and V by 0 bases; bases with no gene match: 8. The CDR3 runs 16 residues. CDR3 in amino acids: CASSQDLGTGRDIQYF. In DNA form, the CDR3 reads TGTGCCAGCAGCCAAGATCTCGGGACAGGGAGGGACATTCAGTACTTC.

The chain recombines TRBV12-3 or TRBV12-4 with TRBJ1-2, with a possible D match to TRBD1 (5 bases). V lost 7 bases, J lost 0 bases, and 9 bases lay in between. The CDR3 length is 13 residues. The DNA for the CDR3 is TGTGCCAGCAACAGACAGTCTAACTATGGCTACACCTTC. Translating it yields CASNRQSNYGYTF.

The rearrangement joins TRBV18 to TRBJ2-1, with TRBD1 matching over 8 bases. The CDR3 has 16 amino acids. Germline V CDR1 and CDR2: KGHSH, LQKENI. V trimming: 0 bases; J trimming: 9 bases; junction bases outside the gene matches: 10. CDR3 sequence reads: CASSPPKGRGPGEQFF. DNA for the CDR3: TGTGCCAGCTCACCACCTAAGGGCAGGGGGCCGGGTGAGCAGTTCTTC.

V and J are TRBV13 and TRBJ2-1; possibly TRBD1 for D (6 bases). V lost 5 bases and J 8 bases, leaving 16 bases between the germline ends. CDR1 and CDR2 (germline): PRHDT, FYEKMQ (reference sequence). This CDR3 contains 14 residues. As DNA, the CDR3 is TGTGCCAGCAGCATCCCCTCAGGGGTACATGAGCAGTTCTTC. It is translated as CASSIPSGVHEQFF. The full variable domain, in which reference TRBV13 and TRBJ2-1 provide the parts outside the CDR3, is AAGVIQSPRHLIKEKRETATLKCYPIPRHDTVYWYQQGPGQDPQFLISFYEKMQSDKGSIPDRFSAQQFSDYHSELNMSSLELGDSALYFCASSIPSGVHEQFFGPGTRLTVL.

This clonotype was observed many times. CDR3 loop: CSVEGVTNEKLFF. Written as DNA, the CDR3 is TGCAGCGTTGAGGGGGTTACTAATGAAAAACTGTTTTTT. The rearrangement links TRBV29-1 to TRBJ1-4; D may be TRBD1 (5 bases). With 3 bases removed from V and 2 bases from J, the gap between germline ends came to 7 bases. Per germline, CDR1 SQVTM and CDR2 ANQGSEA. The CDR3 covers 13 residues.

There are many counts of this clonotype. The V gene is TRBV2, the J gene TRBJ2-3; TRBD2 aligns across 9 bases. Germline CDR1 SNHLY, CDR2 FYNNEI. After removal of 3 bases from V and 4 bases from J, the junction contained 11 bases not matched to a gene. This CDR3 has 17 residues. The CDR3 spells CASSDLVLAGTPDTQYF. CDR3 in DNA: TGTGCCAGCAGTGATTTGGTCCTAGCGGGGACCCCAGATACGCAGTATTTT.

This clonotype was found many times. CDR3 in amino acids: CASSHRISYEQYF. CDR3 nucleotide sequence: TGTGCCAGCAGCCACAGGATCTCCTACGAGCAGTACTTC. The rearrangement uses TRBV27 and TRBJ2-7; D possibly corresponds to TRBD1 (5 bases). Per germline, CDR1 MNHEY and CDR2 SMNVEV (reference sequence). The CDR3 length is 13 residues. Between the trimmed V and J ends, which lost 6 bases and 0 bases, there was a span of 9 bases.

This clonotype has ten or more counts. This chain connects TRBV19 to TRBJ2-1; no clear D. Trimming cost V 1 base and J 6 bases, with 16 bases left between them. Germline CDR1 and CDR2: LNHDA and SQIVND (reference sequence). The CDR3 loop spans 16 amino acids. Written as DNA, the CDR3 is TGTGCCAGTAGTATAGGTAGGACGGCCCTGGGCAATGAGCAGTTCTTC. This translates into CASSIGRTALGNEQFF.

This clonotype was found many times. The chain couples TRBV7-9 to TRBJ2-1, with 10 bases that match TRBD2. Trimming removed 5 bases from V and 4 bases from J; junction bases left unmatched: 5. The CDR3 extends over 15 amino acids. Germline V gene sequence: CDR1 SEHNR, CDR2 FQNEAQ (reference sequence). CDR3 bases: TGTGCCAGCAGCGATACGACTAGCGGGTACAATGAGCAGTTCTTC. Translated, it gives CASSDTTSGYNEQFF.

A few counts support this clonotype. The CDR3 region is CAISEPGQAGELFF. The CDR3 nucleotides read TGTGCCATCAGTGAGCCGGGACAGGCCGGGGAGCTGTTTTTT. The chain carries TRBV10-3 and TRBJ2-2, with 8 nucleotides matching TRBD1. The CDR3 has 14 amino acids. Losses at the gene ends were 2 bases for V and 6 bases for J; bases not matched to a gene: 2. CDR1 is ENHRY and CDR2 is SYGVKD in the germline V gene.

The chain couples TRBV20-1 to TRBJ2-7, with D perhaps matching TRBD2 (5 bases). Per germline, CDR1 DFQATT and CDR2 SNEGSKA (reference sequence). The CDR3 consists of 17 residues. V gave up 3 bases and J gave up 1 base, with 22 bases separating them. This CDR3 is CSASANYAGLRSYEQYF. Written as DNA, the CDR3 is TGCAGTGCTAGCGCCAATTATGCCGGACTCAGGTCCTACGAGCAGTACTTC.